A selection of T cell receptor beta chains follows, all from one sample in a study of spatial heterogeneity in lung cancer. From the 5' RACE reads, TCRdb called clonotypes with MiXCR, one entry per CDR3 protein. The table includes some 6,300 distinct CDR3 sequences, 1.3% detected once. This specimen was lung tumor tissue, taken at surgery. The receptor set was obtained from a male donor with early-stage non-small cell lung cancer. The CDR3 runs from the conserved cysteine through the conserved F or W. D genes are given only for firm matches. Clone size is given as how often the clone was seen (once, few, many) or a class if it is expanded.

v_gene,abundance,d_gene,j_gene,CDR3aa
TRBV20-1,large,TRBD1,TRBJ1-5,CSAKQGNQPQHF
TRBV7-9,many,TRBD2,TRBJ2-3,CASSLALAGVRTDTQYF
TRBV5-4,many,.,TRBJ2-1,CASSSNSGASYNEQFF
TRBV20-1,medium-sized,TRBD2,TRBJ2-5,CSARGGGTSSEETQYF
TRBV10-3,medium-sized,.,TRBJ1-5,CAITSRPGNQPQHF
TRBV20-1,many,.,TRBJ2-7,CSARENSGFSYEQYF
TRBV14,many,TRBD2,TRBJ2-5,CASSPELAGGPETQYF
TRBV24-1,medium-sized,.,TRBJ1-2,CATSDQITGYTF
TRBV2,medium-sized,.,TRBJ1-2,CASLTGQHGYTF
TRBV19,medium-sized,.,TRBJ2-5,CASSIRAGAEETQYF
TRBV2,large,.,TRBJ2-3,CASSEALMSTDTQYF
TRBV7-3,many,.,TRBJ2-1,CASSFGGQDYNEQFF
TRBV27,medium-sized,.,TRBJ1-5,CASTPRGGGNQPQHF
TRBV10-2,many,TRBD2,TRBJ2-7,CASSPLAGWEQYF
TRBV6-2/TRBV6-3,medium-sized,.,TRBJ2-3,CASRPSGGGFGAQYF
TRBV7-9,many,.,TRBJ1-5,CASSWGTDSNQPQHF
TRBV11-2,many,.,TRBJ1-2,CASSLAPGSTYGYTF
TRBV30,many,.,TRBJ1-2,CAWSVKWEDGYTF
TRBV6-2/TRBV6-3,many,.,TRBJ1-6,CASNDRSSPLHF
TRBV12-5,many,TRBD2,TRBJ2-1,CASGAGLAGALEQFF
TRBV7-2,medium-sized,TRBD1,TRBJ1-5,CASSLARTGNNQPQHF
TRBV11-2,medium-sized,.,TRBJ2-3,CASSLEGRDDNTQYF
TRBV7-7,medium-sized,TRBD1,TRBJ2-7,CASSLVGPDRARESYEQYF
TRBV11-2,many,.,TRBJ2-1,CASSQIRDEQFF
TRBV6-6,medium-sized,.,TRBJ2-3,CASWEPLLSTDTQYF
TRBV20-1,many,.,TRBJ1-4,CSASLDEKLFF
TRBV6-6,many,TRBD1,TRBJ1-1,CASSYWDRATVSVAFF
TRBV20-1,medium-sized,.,TRBJ2-1,CSARDKAAEQFF
TRBV5-4,many,TRBD1,TRBJ2-1,CASSGRDRGNEQFF
TRBV2,medium-sized,.,TRBJ2-7,CASTLDSTLHYEQYF
TRBV20-1,many,.,TRBJ1-1,CSAWGAGGTEAFF
TRBV15,many,.,TRBJ1-1,CATSRTLGDNTEAFF
TRBV6-5,large,TRBD1,TRBJ1-6,CASSYSSPGGSGSPLHF
TRBV9,many,TRBD2,TRBJ2-5,CASSVAWGGKETQYF
TRBV11-2,many,TRBD1,TRBJ2-5,CASSLGTGVSETQYF
TRBV20-1,medium-sized,TRBD2,TRBJ2-5,CSARPLAGEIETQYF
TRBV15,medium-sized,.,TRBJ1-2,CATSGSSYGYTF
TRBV6-1,many,.,TRBJ1-5,CASSTPGQPQHF
TRBV5-1,many,.,TRBJ1-1,CASSLSSGTEAFF
TRBV18,many,.,TRBJ1-1,CASSPRAVRGTEAFF
TRBV27,many,TRBD2,TRBJ2-3,CASSPLWSRTSGVKRTDTQYF
TRBV20-1,many,.,TRBJ1-5,CSARNLRDNHQPQHF
TRBV29-1,many,.,TRBJ2-6,CSASGSGANVLTF
TRBV20-1,many,.,TRBJ1-2,CSARLREGFGYTF
TRBV5-5,medium-sized,.,TRBJ1-4,CASGIVATNEKLFF
TRBV20-1,many,.,TRBJ1-1,CSATSGQSGTEAFF
TRBV6-5,large,.,TRBJ1-4,CASRGHGNEKLFF